A selection of T cell receptor beta chains follows, all from one sample in a study of cytomegalovirus exposure and HLA in healthy donors. Sequenced by immunoSEQ multiplex PCR; TCRdb stores in-frame clones only, minus some. The table gives around 70,000 clones; the top ten clones make up roughly 5% of it. Sequencing was done on a sample of PBMCs. These receptors were obtained from a man between 40 and 49 years old in good health and CMV-seronegative. CDR3s include the opening cysteine and the closing phenylalanine or tryptophan. D genes are given only for firm matches.

CDR3nt | CDR3aa | j_gene | v_gene | d_gene
TGTGCCAGCAGCTTCCTAGCGGGAGCCTGGGTAGAGACCCAGTACTTC | CASSFLAGAWVETQYF | TRBJ2-5 | TRBV7-9 | TRBD2
TGTGCCAGCAGCCAAGGGAGCGGGGGAGTTTTGGGGACCCAGTACTTC | CASSQGSGGVLGTQYF | TRBJ2-5 | TRBV14 | TRBD2
TGTGCCTGGCGGGGGGGAGGGTTAAAGACCCAGTACTTC | CAWRGGGLKTQYF | TRBJ2-5 | TRBV30 | TRBD2
TGCGCCAGCAGCCAGGGTGCAGGGGCCTACGAGCAGTACTTC | CASSQGAGAYEQYF | TRBJ2-7 | TRBV4-3 | .
TGTGCCAGCAGTTCTGGGGACAGGGCCGACGAGCAGTACTTC | CASSSGDRADEQYF | TRBJ2-7 | TRBV28 | TRBD1
TGTGCCAGCAGCTTAAACGCGTTTAGCACAGATACGCAGTATTTT | CASSLNAFSTDTQYF | TRBJ2-3 | TRBV7-2 | .
TGTGCCAGCAGCTTAGACGGTTATGGCTACACCTTC | CASSLDGYGYTF | TRBJ1-2 | TRBV7-8 | .
TGCAGCGTCGTAGGACAGGGGCCGCCCTCGGCGGATGGCTACACCTTC | CSVVGQGPPSADGYTF | TRBJ1-2 | TRBV29-1 | TRBD1
TGTGCCAGCCGAGGTGTGGGGGCCCGAGACGAGCAGTACTTC | CASRGVGARDEQYF | TRBJ2-7 | TRBV6-1 | .
TGCGCCAGCAGCGAAAGACGGACTAGCGCTGGCACAGATACGCAGTATTTT | CASSERRTSAGTDTQYF | TRBJ2-3 | TRBV10-1 | TRBD2
TGTGCCAGCAGCTTTAGTCCAAGAGAGACCCAGTACTTC | CASSFSPRETQYF | TRBJ2-5 | TRBV7-2 | .
TGCGCCAGCAGCGTGACAGGGCCTGGGGAGACCCAGTACTTC | CASSVTGPGETQYF | TRBJ2-5 | TRBV5-1 | TRBD1
TGCAGCGTTGAAGGGAGGGATGAGCAGTTCTTC | CSVEGRDEQFF | TRBJ2-1 | TRBV29-1 | .
TGCGCCAGCAGCACCGTGAGGATTCAGGGGAGCACTGAAGCTTTCTTT | CASSTVRIQGSTEAFF | TRBJ1-1 | TRBV5-1 | .
TGTGCCAGCAGTGAAGCGCTTCGACTGGGTGAAGCTTTCTTT | CASSEALRLGEAFF | TRBJ1-1 | TRBV2 | .
TGTGCCAGCAGCTTAGGCCAGGGCGGTGGCTACACCTTC | CASSLGQGGGYTF | TRBJ1-2 | TRBV11-2 | .
TGTGCCAGCAGCCTGACTAGCGGGGACACCGGGGAGCTGTTTTTT | CASSLTSGDTGELFF | TRBJ2-2 | TRBV2 | TRBD2
TGTGCCAGCAGTGAATCAAGAGCTACTCGCACAGATACGCAGTATTTT | CASSESRATRTDTQYF | TRBJ2-3 | TRBV25-1 | .
TGTGCCAGCAGCTTATCCGGGACAAGGTCTTTCTTT | CASSLSGTRSFF | TRBJ1-1 | TRBV7-9 | .
TGTGCCAGCAACCTAGGGAACACCGGGGAGCTGTTTTTT | CASNLGNTGELFF | TRBJ2-2 | TRBV7-9 | .
TGTGCCAGCAGCTCCGACAGGGGTTACTCCTACGAGCAGTACTTC | CASSSDRGYSYEQYF | TRBJ2-7 | TRBV5-8 | TRBD1
TGTGCCAGTAGTGGACCACCTCAGGGATTAGGGTTTGAAAAACTGTTTTTT | CASSGPPQGLGFEKLFF | TRBJ1-4 | TRBV19 | .
TGTGCCAGCAAACCCGACAGGGCTGGCACTGAAGCTTTCTTT | CASKPDRAGTEAFF | TRBJ1-1 | TRBV2 | TRBD1
TGTGCCAGCAGCCACTGGACAGATAATGAAAAACTGTTTTTT | CASSHWTDNEKLFF | TRBJ1-4 | TRBV7-8 | .
TGTGCCACCAGCAGAGATCGACCAGGGGGGAACAATGAGCAGTTCTTC | CATSRDRPGGNNEQFF | TRBJ2-1 | TRBV15 | .
TGTGCCAGCAGTATGACAGGGAATAACTATGGCTACACCTTC | CASSMTGNNYGYTF | TRBJ1-2 | TRBV27 | TRBD1
TGTGCCAGCAGCACAATGAAGACAGGGAAGTCGAGCGAGCAGTACTTC | CASSTMKTGKSSEQYF | TRBJ2-7 | TRBV5-4 | TRBD1
TGTGCCAGCAGCTTAGAGCAGGCCATGAACACTGAAGCTTTCTTT | CASSLEQAMNTEAFF | TRBJ1-1 | TRBV7-2 | .
TGTGCCAGCAGTGAACCGGGCTCGGCAGGGGGTTCGGCTAATGAAAAACTGTTTTTT | CASSEPGSAGGSANEKLFF | TRBJ1-4 | TRBV6-1 | TRBD1